The rows below give T cell receptor beta chains drawn from one sample of a study of blood T cell repertoires in COVID-19. Profiled with immunoSEQ multiplex PCR; TCRdb holds only in-frame clones, not every one. Of approximately 100,000 clones in the sample, roughly nine tenths were seen once. Sequences were obtained from peripheral blood. The source is a man aged 45-60 years with acute or convalescent COVID-19. The CDR3 runs from the conserved cysteine through the conserved F or W. D genes are given only for firm matches. Where a row states a size, it is once, few, many or the class of an expanded clone; other rows omit it.

size: NA; D: NA; J: TRBJ1-2; V: TRBV12-3/TRBV12-4; CDR3: CASSSTRGGGYTF; DNA: TGTGCCAGCAGTTCCACGAGGGGGGGCGGCTACACCTTC
size: once; D: TRBD1; J: TRBJ2-2; V: TRBV5-1; CDR3: CASSPRTGAGELFF; DNA: TGCGCCAGCAGCCCACGGACAGGCGCCGGGGAGCTGTTTTTT
size: NA; D: NA; J: TRBJ2-1; V: TRBV5-1; CDR3: CASSLANEQFF; DNA: TGCGCCAGCAGCTTGGCGAATGAGCAGTTCTTC
size: NA; D: TRBD1; J: TRBJ2-7; V: TRBV19; CDR3: CASSRTGADEQYF; DNA: TGTGCCAGTAGTAGGACAGGGGCAGACGAGCAGTACTTC
size: NA; D: TRBD1; J: TRBJ2-7; V: TRBV2; CDR3: CASSVDRGPGEQYF; DNA: TGTGCCAGCAGTGTTGACAGGGGGCCTGGCGAGCAGTACTTC
size: NA; D: TRBD2; J: TRBJ2-3; V: TRBV13; CDR3: CASSVRASGYSSTDTQYF; DNA: TGTGCCAGCAGCGTTCGGGCTAGCGGCTATTCTAGCACAGATACGCAGTATTTT
size: NA; D: NA; J: TRBJ2-7; V: TRBV20-1; CDR3: CSASDGSYEQYF; DNA: TGCAGTGCTAGTGACGGCTCCTACGAGCAGTACTTC
size: NA; D: TRBD1; J: TRBJ1-1; V: TRBV29-1; CDR3: CSVGQGNTEAFF; DNA: TGCAGCGTGGGACAGGGGAACACTGAAGCTTTCTTT
size: few; D: TRBD1; J: TRBJ1-2; V: TRBV19; CDR3: CASSLQTGSAGYTF; DNA: TGTGCCAGTAGTCTTCAGACAGGGTCGGCTGGCTACACCTTC
size: NA; D: NA; J: TRBJ1-1; V: TRBV3-1/TRBV3-2; CDR3: CASSRRGTEAFF; DNA: TGTGCCAGCAGCCGGAGGGGCACTGAAGCTTTCTTT
size: NA; D: TRBD2; J: TRBJ2-5; V: TRBV5-4; CDR3: CASSLGGREETQYF; DNA: TGTGCCAGCAGCTTGGGCGGGAGGGAAGAGACCCAGTACTTC
size: once; D: TRBD1; J: TRBJ2-1; V: TRBV19; CDR3: CATGTGIRNEQFF; DNA: TGTGCCACCGGGACAGGGATCCGAAATGAGCAGTTCTTC
size: NA; D: TRBD1; J: TRBJ1-1; V: TRBV27; CDR3: CASSIRQGFTEAFF; DNA: TGTGCCAGCAGTATAAGACAGGGTTTCACTGAAGCTTTCTTT
size: NA; D: TRBD1; J: TRBJ1-1; V: TRBV29-1; CDR3: CSGTGGQGTEAFF; DNA: TGCAGCGGGACAGGGGGCCAGGGCACTGAAGCTTTCTTT
size: NA; D: NA; J: TRBJ1-1; V: TRBV18; CDR3: CASSPQGGTEAFF; DNA: TGTGCCAGCTCACCACAGGGCGGGACTGAAGCTTTCTTT
size: NA; D: TRBD2; J: TRBJ2-5; V: TRBV7-9; CDR3: CASSTLGTSGKGTQYF; DNA: TGTGCCAGCAGCACCCTAGGGACTAGCGGGAAGGGGACCCAGTACTTC
size: NA; D: TRBD2; J: TRBJ2-7; V: TRBV7-6; CDR3: CASSPSGGGPYEQYF; DNA: TGTGCCAGCTCCCCCTCCGGGGGGGGACCCTACGAGCAGTACTTC
size: NA; D: NA; J: TRBJ1-2; V: TRBV7-3; CDR3: CASSLTGDTNYGYTF; DNA: TGTGCCAGCAGCTTAACAGGAGATACTAACTATGGCTACACCTTC
size: NA; D: NA; J: TRBJ2-1; V: TRBV24-1; CDR3: CATSDSGGGVSYNEQFF; DNA: TGTGCCACCAGTGATTCCGGCGGCGGGGTCTCCTACAATGAGCAGTTCTTC
size: NA; D: NA; J: TRBJ1-1; V: TRBV5-1; CDR3: CASSFSHRNTEAFF; DNA: TGCGCCAGCAGCTTCTCACATCGGAACACTGAAGCTTTCTTT
size: NA; D: TRBD1; J: TRBJ1-2; V: TRBV7-9; CDR3: CASSLRDRSKSNYGYTF; DNA: TGTGCCAGCAGCCTCCGGGACAGATCCAAATCTAACTATGGCTACACCTTC
size: NA; D: TRBD1; J: TRBJ1-5; V: TRBV6-5; CDR3: CASGTGYSNQPQHF; DNA: TGTGCCAGCGGGACAGGCTATAGCAATCAGCCCCAGCATTTT
size: few; D: TRBD2; J: TRBJ2-3; V: TRBV11-3; CDR3: CASSLLAGGADTQYF; DNA: TGTGCCAGCAGCTTACTAGCGGGGGGCGCAGATACGCAGTATTTT
size: NA; D: NA; J: TRBJ1-1; V: TRBV13; CDR3: CASSLDQGNTEAFF; DNA: TGTGCCAGCAGCTTAGACCAGGGTAACACTGAAGCTTTCTTT
size: once; D: NA; J: TRBJ2-1; V: TRBV6-4; CDR3: CASSEGAFRFF; DNA: TGTGCCAGCAGTGAGGGAGCCTTTAGGTTCTTC
size: NA; D: TRBD2; J: TRBJ2-7; V: TRBV18; CDR3: CASSPPRTSGSYEQYF; DNA: TGTGCCAGCTCACCTCCTCGGACTAGCGGGAGCTACGAGCAGTACTTC
size: NA; D: NA; J: TRBJ1-2; V: TRBV5-4; CDR3: CASSLDRSYGYTF; DNA: TGTGCCAGCAGCTTGGACAGATCCTATGGCTACACCTTC